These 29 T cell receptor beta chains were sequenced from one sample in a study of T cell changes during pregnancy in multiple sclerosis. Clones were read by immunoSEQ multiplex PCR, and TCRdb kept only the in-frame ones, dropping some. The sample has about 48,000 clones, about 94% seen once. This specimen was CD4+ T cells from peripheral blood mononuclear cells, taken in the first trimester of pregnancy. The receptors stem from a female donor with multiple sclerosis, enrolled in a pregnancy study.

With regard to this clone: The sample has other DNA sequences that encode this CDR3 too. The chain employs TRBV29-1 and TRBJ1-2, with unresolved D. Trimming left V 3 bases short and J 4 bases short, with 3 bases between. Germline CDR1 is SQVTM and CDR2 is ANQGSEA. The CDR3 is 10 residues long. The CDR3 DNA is TGCAGCGTTGACAGCTATGGCTACACCTTC. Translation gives CSVDSYGYTF.

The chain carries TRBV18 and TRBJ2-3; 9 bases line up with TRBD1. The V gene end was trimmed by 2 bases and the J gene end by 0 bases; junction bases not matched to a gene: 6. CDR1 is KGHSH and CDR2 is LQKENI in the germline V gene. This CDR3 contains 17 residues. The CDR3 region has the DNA TGTGCCAGCTCACCAAGTGTAGGGACAGGGAGCACAGATACGCAGTATTTT. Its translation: CASSPSVGTGSTDTQYF.

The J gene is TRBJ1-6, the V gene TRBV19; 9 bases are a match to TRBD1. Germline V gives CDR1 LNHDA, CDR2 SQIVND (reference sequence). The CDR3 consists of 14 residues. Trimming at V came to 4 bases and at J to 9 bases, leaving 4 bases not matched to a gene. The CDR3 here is CASSTGTGTSPLHF. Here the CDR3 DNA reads TGTGCCAGTAGTACCGGGACAGGGACTTCACCCCTCCACTTT.

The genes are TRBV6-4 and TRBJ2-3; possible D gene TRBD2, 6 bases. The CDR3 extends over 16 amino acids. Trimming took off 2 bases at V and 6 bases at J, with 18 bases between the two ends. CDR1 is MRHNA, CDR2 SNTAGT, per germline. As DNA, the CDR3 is TGTGCCAGCAGTGACGCCGCGTTTGGGGGGAGGGATACGCAGTATTTT. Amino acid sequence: CASSDAAFGGRDTQYF.

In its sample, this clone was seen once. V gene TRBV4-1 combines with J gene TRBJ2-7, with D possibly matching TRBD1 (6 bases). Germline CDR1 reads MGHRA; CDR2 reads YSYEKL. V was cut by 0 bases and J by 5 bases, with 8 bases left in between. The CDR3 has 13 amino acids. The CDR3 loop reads CASSQEGADEQYF. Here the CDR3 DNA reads TGCGCCAGCAGCCAAGAGGGGGCGGACGAGCAGTACTTC.

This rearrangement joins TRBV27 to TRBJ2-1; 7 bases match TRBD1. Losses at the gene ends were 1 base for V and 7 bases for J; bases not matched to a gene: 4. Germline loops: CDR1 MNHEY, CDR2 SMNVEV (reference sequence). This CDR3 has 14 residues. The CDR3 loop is CASSLFPGGNEQFF. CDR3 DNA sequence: TGTGCCAGCAGTTTATTTCCAGGGGGTAATGAGCAGTTCTTC.

The CDR3 nucleotides are TGCGCCAGCAGCCAAGGTGGACAGACGAGAGCCACCGGGGAGCTGTTTTTT. Protein: CASSQGGQTRATGELFF. This chain joins TRBV4-1 and TRBJ2-2; maybe TRBD1 (6 bases). Trimming stripped 1 base from V and 4 bases from J, with 16 bases between. The CDR3 is 17 amino acids. From germline, CDR1 is MGHRA and CDR2 YSYEKL.

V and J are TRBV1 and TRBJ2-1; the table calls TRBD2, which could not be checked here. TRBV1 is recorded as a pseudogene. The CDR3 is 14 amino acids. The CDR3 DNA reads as TGCACCAGCAGCCACTGGGAGGCTTACAATGAGCAGTTCTTC. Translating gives CTSSHWEAYNEQFF.

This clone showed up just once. CDR3: CAWHLGGGELFF. In DNA form, the CDR3 reads TGTGCCTGGCACTTAGGAGGCGGGGAGCTGTTTTTT. V is TRBV30 and J is TRBJ2-2; a possible D gene is TRBD2 (5 bases). In germline, CDR1 is GTSNPN, CDR2 SVGIG (reference sequence). V gave up 5 bases and J gave up 7 bases, with 11 bases separating them. The CDR3 sequence is 12 residues long.

CDR3 loop: CASSRKGTSGYNEQFF. CDR3 DNA sequence: TGTGCCAGCAGCCGAAAGGGGACTAGCGGATACAATGAGCAGTTCTTC. The V gene is TRBV2, the J gene TRBJ2-1, with TRBD2 matching over 11 bases. The CDR3 has 16 amino acids. The V and J ends lost 6 bases and 4 bases, in that order; junction bases with no gene match: 8. Germline CDR1 reads SNHLY; CDR2 reads FYNNEI.

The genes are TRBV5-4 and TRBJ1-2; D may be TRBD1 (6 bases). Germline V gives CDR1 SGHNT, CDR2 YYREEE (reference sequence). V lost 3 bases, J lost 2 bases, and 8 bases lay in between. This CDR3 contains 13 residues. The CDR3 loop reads CASSSQGNYGYTF. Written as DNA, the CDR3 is TGTGCCAGCAGCTCACAGGGAAACTATGGCTACACCTTC.

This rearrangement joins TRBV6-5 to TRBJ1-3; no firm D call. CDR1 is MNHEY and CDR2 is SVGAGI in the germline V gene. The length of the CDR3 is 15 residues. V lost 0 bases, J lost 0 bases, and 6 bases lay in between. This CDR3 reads CASSYSHTSGNTIYF. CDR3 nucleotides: TGTGCCAGCAGTTACTCTCACACCTCTGGAAACACCATATATTTT.

In DNA form, the CDR3 reads TGTGCCAGCAGTGATAGTAGCGAGACCCAGTACTTC. Residues: CASSDSSETQYF. The chain links TRBV6-1 to TRBJ2-5; D gene unclear. The CDR3 length is 12 residues. Germline V gives CDR1 MNHNS, CDR2 SASEGT. V lost 3 bases to trimming and J lost 5 bases, with 7 bases between them.

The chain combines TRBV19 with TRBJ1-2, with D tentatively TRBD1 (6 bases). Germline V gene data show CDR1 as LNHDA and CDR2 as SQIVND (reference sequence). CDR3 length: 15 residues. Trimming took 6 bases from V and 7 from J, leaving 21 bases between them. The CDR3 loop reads CASRATGKGPIGYTF. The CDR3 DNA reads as TGTGCCAGTAGGGCAACAGGGAAAGGGCCTATTGGCTACACCTTC.

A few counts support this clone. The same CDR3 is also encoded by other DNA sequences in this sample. This CDR3 is CASSGGGAGANVLTF. Written as DNA, the CDR3 is TGTGCCAGCAGCGGCGGCGGAGCGGGGGCCAACGTCCTGACTTTC. This sequence joins TRBV6-6 and TRBJ2-6, with D unclear. This CDR3 region has 15 residues. CDR1 is MNHNY, CDR2 SVGAGI, per germline (reference sequence). The ends were cut back, 6 bases at V and 4 bases at J, with 13 bases in the middle.

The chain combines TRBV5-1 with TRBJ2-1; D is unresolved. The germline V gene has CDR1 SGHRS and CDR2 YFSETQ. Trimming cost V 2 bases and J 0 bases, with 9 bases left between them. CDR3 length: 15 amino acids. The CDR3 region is CASSFSISSYNEQFF. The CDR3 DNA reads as TGCGCCAGCAGCTTCAGTATCAGCTCCTACAATGAGCAGTTCTTC.

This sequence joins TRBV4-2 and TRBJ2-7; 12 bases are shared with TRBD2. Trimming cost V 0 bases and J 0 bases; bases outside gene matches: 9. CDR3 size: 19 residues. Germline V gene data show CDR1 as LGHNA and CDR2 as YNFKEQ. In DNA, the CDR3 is TGTGCCAGCAGCCAAGAAAGGACTAGCGGGGCCCATATCTCCTACGAGCAGTACTTC. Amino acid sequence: CASSQERTSGAHISYEQYF.

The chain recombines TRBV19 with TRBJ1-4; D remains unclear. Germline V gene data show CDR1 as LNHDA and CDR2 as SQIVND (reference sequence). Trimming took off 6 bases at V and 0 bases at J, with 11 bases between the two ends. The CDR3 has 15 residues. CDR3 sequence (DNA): TGTGCCAGTAGCCCCGAAGCTGCAACTAATGAAAAACTGTTTTTT. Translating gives CASSPEAATNEKLFF.

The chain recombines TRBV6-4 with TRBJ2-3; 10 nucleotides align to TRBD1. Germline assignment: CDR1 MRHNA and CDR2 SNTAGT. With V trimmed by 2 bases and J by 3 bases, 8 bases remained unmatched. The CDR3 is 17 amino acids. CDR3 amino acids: CASSDTGTGVKTDTQYF. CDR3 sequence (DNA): TGTGCCAGCAGTGACACCGGGACAGGGGTAAAAACAGATACGCAGTATTTT.

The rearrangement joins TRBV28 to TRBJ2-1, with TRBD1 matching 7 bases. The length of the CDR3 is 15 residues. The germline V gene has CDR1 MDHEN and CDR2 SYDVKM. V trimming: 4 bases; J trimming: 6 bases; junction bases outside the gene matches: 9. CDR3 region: CASSSNRGLRNEQFF. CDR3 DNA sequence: TGTGCCAGCAGTTCGAACAGGGGTTTGCGCAATGAGCAGTTCTTC.

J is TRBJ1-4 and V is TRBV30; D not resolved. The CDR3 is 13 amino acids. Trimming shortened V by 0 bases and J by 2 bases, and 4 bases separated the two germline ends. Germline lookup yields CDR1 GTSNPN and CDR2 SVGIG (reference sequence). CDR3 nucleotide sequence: TGTGCCTGGAGTGTACAGACTAATGAAAAACTGTTTTTT. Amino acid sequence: CAWSVQTNEKLFF.

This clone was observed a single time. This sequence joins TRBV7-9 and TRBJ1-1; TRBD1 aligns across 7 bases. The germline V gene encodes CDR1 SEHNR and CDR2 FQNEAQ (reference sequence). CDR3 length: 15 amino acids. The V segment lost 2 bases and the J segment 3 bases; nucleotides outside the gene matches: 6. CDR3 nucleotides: TGTGCCAGCAGCTTACGATCAGGGGGGCACACTGAAGCTTTCTTT. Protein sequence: CASSLRSGGHTEAFF.

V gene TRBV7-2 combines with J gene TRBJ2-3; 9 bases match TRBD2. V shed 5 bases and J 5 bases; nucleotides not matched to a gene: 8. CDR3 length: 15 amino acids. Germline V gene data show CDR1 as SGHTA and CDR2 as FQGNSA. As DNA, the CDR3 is TGTGCCAGCAGCCGACGAGCGGGGGGCGGAGATACGCAGTATTTT. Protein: CASSRRAGGGDTQYF.

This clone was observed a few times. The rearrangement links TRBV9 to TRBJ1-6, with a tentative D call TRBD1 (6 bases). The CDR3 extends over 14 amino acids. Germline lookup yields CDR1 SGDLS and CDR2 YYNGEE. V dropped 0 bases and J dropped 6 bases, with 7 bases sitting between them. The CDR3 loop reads CASSVAGVNSPLHF. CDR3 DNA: TGTGCCAGCAGCGTAGCAGGGGTTAATTCACCCCTCCACTTT.

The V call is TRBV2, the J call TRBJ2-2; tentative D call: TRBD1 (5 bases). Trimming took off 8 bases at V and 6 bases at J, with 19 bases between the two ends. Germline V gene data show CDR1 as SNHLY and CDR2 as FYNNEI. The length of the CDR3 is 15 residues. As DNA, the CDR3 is TGTGCCAGCCTAAGGGGCCGGGTTCAGGCCGGGGAGCTGTTTTTT. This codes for CASLRGRVQAGELFF.

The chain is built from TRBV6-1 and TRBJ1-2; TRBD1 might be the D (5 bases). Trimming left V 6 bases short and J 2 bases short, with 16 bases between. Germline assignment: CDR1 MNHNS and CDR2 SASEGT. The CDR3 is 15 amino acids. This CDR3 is CASSSTQGSNYGYTF. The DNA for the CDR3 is TGTGCCAGCAGCTCGACGCAGGGTTCCAACTATGGCTACACCTTC.

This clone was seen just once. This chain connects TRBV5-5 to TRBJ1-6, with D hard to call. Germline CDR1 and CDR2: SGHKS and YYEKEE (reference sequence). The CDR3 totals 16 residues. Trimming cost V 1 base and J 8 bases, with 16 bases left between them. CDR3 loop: CASSLIARLFDSPLHF. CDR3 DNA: TGTGCCAGCAGCTTGATCGCGAGGCTGTTCGATTCACCCCTCCACTTT.

CDR3 nucleotides: TGTGCCAGCAGTTATAGGGGGCTGTACCAAGAGACCCAGTACTTC. This codes for CASSYRGLYQETQYF. This sequence joins TRBV28 and TRBJ2-5, with TRBD1 matching 7 bases. Unmatched junction bases numbered 5, after V lost 4 bases and J lost 0 bases. The CDR3 totals 15 residues. Germline V lookup: CDR1 MDHEN, CDR2 SYDVKM.

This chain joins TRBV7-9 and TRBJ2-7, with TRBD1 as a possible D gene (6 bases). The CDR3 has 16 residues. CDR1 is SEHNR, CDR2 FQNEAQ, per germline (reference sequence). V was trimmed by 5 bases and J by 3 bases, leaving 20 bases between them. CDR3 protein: CASSRTGTQRDYEQYF. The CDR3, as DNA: TGTGCCAGCAGCAGAACCGGGACACAAAGAGACTACGAGCAGTACTTC.